The 26 T cell receptor beta chains below were found in one sample sequenced in a study of T cell responses to AZD1222 COVID-19 vaccine. Some clones are missing from TCRdb's copy, which holds only in-frame ones; the method was immunoSEQ multiplex PCR. The profile shows 94,000 or so clones, roughly nine tenths of them singletons. Sequencing used peripheral blood, obtained on day 0 of AZD1222 vaccination. The source is an adult in good health.

The V and J genes are TRBV4-3 and TRBJ2-7, with 10 bases identical to TRBD1. The CDR3 has 17 amino acids. The junction had 9 bases not matched to a gene; V was cut back by 1 base and J by 3 bases. Germline CDR1 and CDR2: LGHNA and YSLEER. The CDR3 DNA is TGCGCCAGCAGCCAAGCGCAACCGGGACAGGGGATCTACGAGCAGTACTTC. Translation gives CASSQAQPGQGIYEQYF.

The chain recombines TRBV9 with TRBJ1-6, with TRBD1 as a possible D gene (5 bases). Trimming removed 0 bases at V and 8 bases at J, with 18 bases between. Germline CDR1 and CDR2: SGDLS and YYNGEE. The CDR3 loop spans 17 amino acids. DNA of the CDR3: TGTGCCAGCAGCGTAGACCCCGGGACCGAAGCCTATTCACCCCTCCACTTT. Translated: CASSVDPGTEAYSPLHF.

The chain carries TRBV9 and TRBJ2-2; TRBD2 matches 8 bases. The germline gives CDR1 SGDLS, CDR2 YYNGEE. The CDR3 spans 19 residues. V lost 4 bases, J lost 1 base, and 15 bases stayed unmatched. The CDR3 loop reads CASSWGNSGDGENTGELFF. CDR3 bases: TGTGCCAGCAGCTGGGGGAATAGCGGGGACGGAGAGAACACCGGGGAGCTGTTTTTT. Full variable domain (rest looked up from reference TRBV9 and TRBJ2-2): DSGVTQTPKHLITATGQRVTLRCSPRSGDLSVYWYQQSLDQGLQFLIQYYNGEERAKGNILERFSAQQFPDLHSELNLSSLELGDSALYFCASSWGNSGDGENTGELFFGEGSRLTVL.

The CDR3 nucleotides are TGTGCCAGCAATACAGGGTTGTCTGGAAACACCATATATTTT. Translated: CASNTGLSGNTIYF. The chain links TRBV6-5 to TRBJ1-3, with D tentatively TRBD1 (6 bases). The CDR3 extends over 14 amino acids. CDR1 and CDR2 from the germline V gene are MNHEY and SVGAGI. The V end was cut by 7 bases, the J end by 1 base, with 11 bases between.

The count of this clone is one. The chain employs TRBV6-5 and TRBJ2-7, with 7 bases matching TRBD1. The V and J ends lost 6 bases and 0 bases, in that order; junction bases with no gene match: 5. This CDR3 has 14 amino acids. Germline CDR1 and CDR2: MNHEY and SVGAGI. DNA of the CDR3: TGTGCCAGCAGCGTAGGGACAGTCTCCTACGAGCAGTACTTC. This gives the protein CASSVGTVSYEQYF.

J is TRBJ2-1 and V is TRBV11-1, with TRBD2 matching 7 bases. This CDR3 is built from 16 residues. J gave up 0 bases and V 4 bases, and 6 bases lay outside the gene matches. Per germline, CDR1 SGHAT and CDR2 FQDESV (reference sequence). CDR3 loop: CASSSLGGGSYNEQFF. CDR3 sequence (DNA): TGTGCCAGCAGCTCCCTTGGGGGGGGCTCCTACAATGAGCAGTTCTTC.

V usage is TRBV29-1 and J usage is TRBJ2-5; no reliable D call. CDR3 length equals 16 residues. The V end was cut by 0 bases, the J end by 4 bases, with 18 bases between. Germline CDR1 reads SQVTM; CDR2 reads ANQGSEA. The chain's CDR3 is CSVEDPDQSLVETQYF. Here the CDR3 DNA reads TGCAGCGTTGAAGATCCAGACCAGTCTCTCGTAGAGACCCAGTACTTC. The complete variable domain, with remaining parts taken from reference TRBV29-1 and TRBJ2-5, reads SAVISQKPSRDICQRGTSLTIQCQVDSQVTMMFWYRQQPGQSLTLIATANQGSEATYESGFVIDKFPISRPNLTFSTLTVSNMSPEDSSIYLCSVEDPDQSLVETQYFGPGTRLLVL.

The chain employs TRBV7-8 and TRBJ2-1; 10 bases line up with TRBD2. CDR3 length equals 19 residues. In germline, CDR1 is SGHVS, CDR2 FQNEAQ. Trimming cost V 5 bases and J 7 bases; bases outside gene matches: 20. The CDR3 region has the DNA TGTGCCAGCAGCCTACAAAAAGTGGTACTAGCGGGATGGCGGAATGAGCAGTTCTTC. The encoded protein is CASSLQKVVLAGWRNEQFF.

The V and J genes are TRBV20-1 and TRBJ2-7; D uncertain. V shed 5 bases and J shed 6 bases, with 11 bases lying between them. The V gene's germline CDR1 is DFQATT and CDR2 SNEGSKA (reference sequence). The CDR3 contains 11 residues. CDR3 nucleotides: TGCAGTGCTCCCCTGGGGATCGAGCAGTACTTC. Its translation is CSAPLGIEQYF.

The rearrangement joins TRBV6-6 to TRBJ2-5, with D tentatively TRBD2 (5 bases). V was trimmed by 5 bases and J by 4 bases, leaving 17 bases between them. CDR3 length: 15 amino acids. Germline loops: CDR1 MNHNY, CDR2 SVGAGI (reference sequence). The CDR3 sequence is CASSANSGILETQYF. The CDR3, as DNA: TGTGCCAGCAGTGCAAATTCGGGAATATTAGAGACCCAGTACTTC.

Comment on this clone: One end of the junction is discordant with germline, which a read error may explain. This sequence joins TRBV7-7 and TRBJ1-3; perhaps TRBD1 as D (5 bases). Germline CDR1 reads SSHAT; CDR2 reads FNYEAQ (reference sequence). This CDR3 comprises 14 residues. CDR3 in DNA: TGTGCTAGCAGCTTCGACGTTAGAGGGACCACCATATATTTT. This encodes CASSFDVRGTTIYF.

This sequence joins TRBV28 and TRBJ2-3; TRBD2 aligns across 7 bases. Germline-derived CDR1 and CDR2 are MDHEN and SYDVKM. The CDR3 contains 13 residues. V trimming: 5 bases; J trimming: 6 bases; junction bases outside the gene matches: 5. The DNA for the CDR3 is TGTGCCAGCAGTACAGCGGGGAGGGATACGCAGTATTTT. Translated: CASSTAGRDTQYF.

A single count supports this clone. The DNA of the CDR3 is TGTGCCAGTAGTATAGACCCCGGGATCAAGCCCCAGCATTTT. Translated, it gives CASSIDPGIKPQHF. The V and J genes are TRBV19 and TRBJ1-5; D remains unclear. V shed 0 bases and J shed 8 bases, with 11 bases lying between them. The CDR3 is 14 amino acids. The germline V gene encodes CDR1 LNHDA and CDR2 SQIVND (reference sequence).

J is TRBJ2-2 and V is TRBV5-1; 11 nucleotides align to TRBD2. CDR1 and CDR2 from the germline V gene are SGHRS and YFSETQ. V lost 3 bases and J lost 4; bases outside the gene matches: 2. The CDR3 sequence is 15 residues long. In DNA, the CDR3 is TGCGCCAGCAGCTCCGGACTAGCGGGCACCGGGGAGCTGTTTTTT. Protein: CASSSGLAGTGELFF. The full variable domain, with the rest looked up from reference TRBV5-1 and TRBJ2-2, is KAGVTQTPRYLIKTRGQQVTLSCSPISGHRSVSWYQQTPGQGLQFLFEYFSETQRNKGNFPGRFSGRQFSNSRSEMNVSTLELGDSALYLCASSSGLAGTGELFFGEGSRLTVL.

This chain joins TRBV20-1 and TRBJ2-3; no definite D call. CDR3 length equals 11 residues. Germline loops: CDR1 DFQATT, CDR2 SNEGSKA (reference sequence). Trimming shortened V by 6 bases and J by 1 base, and 5 bases separated the two germline ends. This chain's CDR3 is CSAGGTDTQYF. The CDR3 DNA reads as TGCAGTGCAGGAGGCACAGATACGCAGTATTTT.

The rearrangement links TRBV12-3 or TRBV12-4 to TRBJ2-1; D unclear. CDR3 length: 13 residues. The V gene lost 7 bases and the J gene lost 0 bases, with 7 bases spanning the gap. CDR3 sequence: CASTPTSYNEQFF. In nucleotides, the CDR3 is TGTGCCAGCACCCCGACCTCCTACAATGAGCAGTTCTTC.

Points on this clone: The sample holds other DNA sequences that translate to the same CDR3. This chain links TRBV19 with TRBJ1-5, with D tentatively TRBD1 (5 bases). The CDR3 totals 14 residues. V was clipped by 6 bases and J by 2 bases, with 11 bases between them. Per germline, CDR1 LNHDA and CDR2 SQIVND (reference sequence). For the CDR3, the DNA is TGTGCCAGTAGCGATAGGGGAGGCAATCAGCCCCAGCATTTT. Translated, it gives CASSDRGGNQPQHF.

This sequence joins TRBV6-1 and TRBJ2-5; D is undetermined. Per the germline V gene, CDR1 is MNHNS and CDR2 is SASEGT. The CDR3 has 16 residues. V shed 1 base and J shed 1 base, with 13 bases lying between them. CDR3 nucleotide sequence: TGTGCCAGCAGTGAAGGCCCCCCTCTGGTCCAAGAGACCCAGTACTTC. It encodes CASSEGPPLVQETQYF.

The chain carries TRBV6-5 and TRBJ2-7; possibly TRBD2 for D (6 bases). Trimming left V 6 bases short and J 2 bases short, with 17 bases between. The CDR3 is 15 amino acids. The V gene's germline CDR1 is MNHEY and CDR2 SVGAGI. CDR3 residues: CASRKSGDPTYEQYF. The CDR3 DNA is TGTGCCAGCAGGAAGTCGGGGGACCCGACCTACGAGCAGTACTTC.

This clone was seen only once. This sequence joins TRBV28 and TRBJ2-1; D gene uncertain. V was cut by 5 bases and J by 12 bases, with 14 bases left in between. Germline CDR1 MDHEN, CDR2 SYDVKM. The CDR3 spans 12 residues. The CDR3 nucleotides read TGTGCCAGCAGTCCCGCAATTACGTCGCAGTTCTTC. Its translation: CASSPAITSQFF.

This rearrangement joins TRBV11-2 to TRBJ1-2; D remains ambiguous. Trimming left V 1 base short and J 1 base short, with 16 bases between. Per the germline V gene, CDR1 is SGHAT and CDR2 is FQNNGV. The CDR3 contains 17 residues. The CDR3 loop is CASSLGGIADNNYGYTF. For the CDR3, the DNA is TGTGCCAGCAGCTTAGGTGGGATCGCAGACAATAACTATGGCTACACCTTC.

The chain couples TRBV18 to TRBJ1-2, with D perhaps matching TRBD1 (5 bases). This CDR3 has 15 amino acids. The V end lost 3 bases, the J end lost 7 bases, and 18 bases lay between the germline ends. The V gene's germline CDR1 is KGHSH and CDR2 LQKENI. In nucleotides, the CDR3 is TGTGCCAGCTCACCCCCGGGACGTGGGGATAGTGGCTACACCTTC. It codes for CASSPPGRGDSGYTF.

This chain links TRBV2 with TRBJ2-7; TRBD2 matches at 11 bases. The CDR3 consists of 15 residues. The germline CDR1 and CDR2 sequences are SNHLY and FYNNEI. V lost 8 bases and J lost 1; bases outside the gene matches: 7. The CDR3 is CASRGLAVGSYEQYF. The CDR3, as DNA: TGTGCCAGCCGGGGACTAGCGGTAGGTTCCTACGAGCAGTACTTC.

This chain uses TRBV27 with TRBJ1-3; the D gene is possibly TRBD1 (6 bases). V lost 6 bases, J lost 4 bases, and 16 bases lay in between. The CDR3 covers 15 residues. From germline, CDR1 is MNHEY and CDR2 SMNVEV (reference sequence). The CDR3 DNA reads as TGTGCCAGCAGCCTGGGACACCAAGCCGGAAACACCATATATTTT. Protein sequence: CASSLGHQAGNTIYF.

This clone was seen a handful of times. The rearrangement uses TRBV18 and TRBJ1-6, with D hard to call. The CDR3 sequence is 15 residues long. Germline V gene data show CDR1 as KGHSH and CDR2 as LQKENI. Trimming removed 2 bases from V and 9 bases from J, with 14 bases in between. As DNA, the CDR3 is TGTGCCAGCTCACCAGAGTCTATCCGGGGTTCACCCCTCCACTTT. This gives the protein CASSPESIRGSPLHF.

The J gene is TRBJ2-4, the V gene TRBV27; D ambiguous. Deletions cut 5 bases from V and 4 bases from J, with 9 bases between. Germline-derived CDR1 and CDR2 are MNHEY and SMNVEV (reference sequence). The CDR3 sequence is 13 residues long. In nucleotides, the CDR3 is TGTGCCAGCAGTCCCCAAAGGAAAAACATTCAGTACTTC. Protein sequence: CASSPQRKNIQYF.